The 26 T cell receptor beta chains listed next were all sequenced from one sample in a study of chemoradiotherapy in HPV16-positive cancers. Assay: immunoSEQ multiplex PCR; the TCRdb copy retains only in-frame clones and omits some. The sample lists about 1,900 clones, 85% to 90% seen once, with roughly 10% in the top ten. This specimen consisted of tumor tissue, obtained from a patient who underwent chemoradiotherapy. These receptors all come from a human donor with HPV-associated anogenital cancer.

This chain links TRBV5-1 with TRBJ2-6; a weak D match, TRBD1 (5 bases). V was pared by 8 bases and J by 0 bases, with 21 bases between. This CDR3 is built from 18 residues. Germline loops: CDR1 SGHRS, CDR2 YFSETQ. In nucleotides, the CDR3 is TGCGCCAGTACCGACGTGGGGCCCCTGCTCTCTGGGGCCAACGTCCTGACTTTC. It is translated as CASTDVGPLLSGANVLTF.

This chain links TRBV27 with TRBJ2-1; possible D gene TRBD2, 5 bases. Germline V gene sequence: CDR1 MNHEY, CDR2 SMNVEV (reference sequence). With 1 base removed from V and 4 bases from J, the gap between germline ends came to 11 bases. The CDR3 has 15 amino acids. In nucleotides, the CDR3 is TGTGCCAGCAGTTTATATCTTAGCGAATACAATGAGCAGTTCTTC. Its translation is CASSLYLSEYNEQFF.

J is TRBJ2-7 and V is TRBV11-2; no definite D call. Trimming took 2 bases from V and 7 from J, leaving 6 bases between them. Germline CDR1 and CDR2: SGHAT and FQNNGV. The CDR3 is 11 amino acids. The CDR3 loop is CASSLKREQYV. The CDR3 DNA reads TGTGCCAGCAGCTTAAAAAGGGAGCAGTACGTC.

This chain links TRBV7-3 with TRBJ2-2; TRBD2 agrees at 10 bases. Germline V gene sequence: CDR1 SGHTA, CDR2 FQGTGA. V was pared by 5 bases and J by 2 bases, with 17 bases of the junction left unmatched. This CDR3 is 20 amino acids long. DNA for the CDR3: TGTGCCAGCAGCCCATTCCCCAGAGCTTTAGCGGGGGGTAACACCGGGGAGCTGTTTTTT. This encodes CASSPFPRALAGGNTGELFF.

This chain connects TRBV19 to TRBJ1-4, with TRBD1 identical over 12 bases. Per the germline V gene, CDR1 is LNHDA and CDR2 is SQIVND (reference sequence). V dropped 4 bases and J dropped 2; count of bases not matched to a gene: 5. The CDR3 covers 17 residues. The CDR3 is CASSTPGQGATNEKLFF. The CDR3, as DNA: TGTGCCAGTAGTACTCCGGGACAGGGGGCCACTAATGAAAAACTGTTTTTT.

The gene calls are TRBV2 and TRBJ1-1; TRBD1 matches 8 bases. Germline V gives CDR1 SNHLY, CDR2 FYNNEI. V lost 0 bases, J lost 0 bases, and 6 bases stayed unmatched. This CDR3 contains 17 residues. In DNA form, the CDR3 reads TGTGCCAGCAGTGAAGCGACAGGGGTCGGGATGAACACTGAAGCTTTCTTT. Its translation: CASSEATGVGMNTEAFF.

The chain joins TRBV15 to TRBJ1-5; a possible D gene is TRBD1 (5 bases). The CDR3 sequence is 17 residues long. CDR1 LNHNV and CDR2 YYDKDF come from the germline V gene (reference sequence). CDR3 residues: CATSSGSGRGSNQPQHF. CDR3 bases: TGTGCAACTTCTAGTGGTTCCGGGAGGGGTAGCAATCAGCCCCAGCATTTT.

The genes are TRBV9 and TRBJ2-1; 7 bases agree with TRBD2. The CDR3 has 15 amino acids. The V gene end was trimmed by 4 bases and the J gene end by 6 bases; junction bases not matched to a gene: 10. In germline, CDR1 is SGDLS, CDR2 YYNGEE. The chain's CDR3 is CASSSTQRDGNEQFF. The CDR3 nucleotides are TGTGCCAGCAGCTCAACCCAGCGGGACGGCAATGAGCAGTTCTTC. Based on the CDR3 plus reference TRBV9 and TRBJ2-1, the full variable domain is DSGVTQTPKHLITATGQRVTLRCSPRSGDLSVYWYQQSLDQGLQFLIQYYNGEERAKGNILERFSAQQFPDLHSELNLSSLELGDSALYFCASSSTQRDGNEQFFGPGTRLTVL.

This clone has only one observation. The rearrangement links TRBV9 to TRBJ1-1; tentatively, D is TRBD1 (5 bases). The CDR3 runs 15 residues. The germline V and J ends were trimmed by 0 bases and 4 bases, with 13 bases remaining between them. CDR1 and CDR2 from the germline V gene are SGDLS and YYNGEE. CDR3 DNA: TGTGCCAGCAGCGTAGGTGCAGGGTCGCTCACTGAAGCTTTCTTT. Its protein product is CASSVGAGSLTEAFF.

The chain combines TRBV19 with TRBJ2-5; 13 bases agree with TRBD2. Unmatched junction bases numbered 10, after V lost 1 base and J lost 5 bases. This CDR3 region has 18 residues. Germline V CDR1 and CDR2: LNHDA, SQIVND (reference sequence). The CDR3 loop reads CASSIGRTSGGFGETQYF. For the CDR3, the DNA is TGTGCCAGTAGTATAGGGAGGACTAGCGGGGGTTTTGGGGAGACCCAGTACTTC.

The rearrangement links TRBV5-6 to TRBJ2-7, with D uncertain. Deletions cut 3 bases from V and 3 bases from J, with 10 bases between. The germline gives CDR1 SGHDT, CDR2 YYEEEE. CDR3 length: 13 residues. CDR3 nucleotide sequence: TGTGCCAGCAGCTCCCCCGGCGGCTACGAGCAGTACTTC. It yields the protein CASSSPGGYEQYF.

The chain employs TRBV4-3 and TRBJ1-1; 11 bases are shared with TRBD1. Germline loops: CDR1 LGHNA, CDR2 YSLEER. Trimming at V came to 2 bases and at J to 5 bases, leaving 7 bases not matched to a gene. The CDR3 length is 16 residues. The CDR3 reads CASSQPRTGGWTEAFF. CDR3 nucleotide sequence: TGCGCCAGCAGCCAACCGAGGACAGGGGGCTGGACTGAAGCTTTCTTT.

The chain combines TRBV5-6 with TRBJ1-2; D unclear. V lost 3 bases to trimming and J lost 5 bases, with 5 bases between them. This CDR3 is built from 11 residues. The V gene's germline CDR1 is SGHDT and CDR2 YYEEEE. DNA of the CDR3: TGTGCCAGCAGCTGGGAGTATGGCTACACCTTC. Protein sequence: CASSWEYGYTF.

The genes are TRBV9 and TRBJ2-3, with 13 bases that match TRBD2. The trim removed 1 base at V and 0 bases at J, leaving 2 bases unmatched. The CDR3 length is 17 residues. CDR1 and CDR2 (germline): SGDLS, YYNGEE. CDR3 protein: CASSVWGLAGSTDTQYF. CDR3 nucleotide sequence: TGTGCCAGCAGCGTATGGGGACTAGCGGGGAGCACAGATACGCAGTATTTT.

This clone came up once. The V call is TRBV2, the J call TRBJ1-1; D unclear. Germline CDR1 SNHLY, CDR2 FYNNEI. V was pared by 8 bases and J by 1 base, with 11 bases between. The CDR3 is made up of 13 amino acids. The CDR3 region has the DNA TGTGCCAGCGGCCGGGAGAAGAACACTGAAGCTTTCTTT. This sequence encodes CASGREKNTEAFF.

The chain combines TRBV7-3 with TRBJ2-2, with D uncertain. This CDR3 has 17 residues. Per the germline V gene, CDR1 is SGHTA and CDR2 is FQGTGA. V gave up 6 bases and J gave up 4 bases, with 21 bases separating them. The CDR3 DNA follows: TGTGCCAGCAGGTACACCGGGTCTAGTCTGACCACCGGGGAGCTGTTTTTT. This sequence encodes CASRYTGSSLTTGELFF. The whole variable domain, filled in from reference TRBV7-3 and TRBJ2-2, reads GAGVSQTPSNKVTEKGKYVELRCDPISGHTALYWYRQSLGQGPEFLIYFQGTGAADDSGLPNDRFFAVRPEGSVSTLKIQRTERGDSAVYLCASRYTGSSLTTGELFFGEGSRLTVL.

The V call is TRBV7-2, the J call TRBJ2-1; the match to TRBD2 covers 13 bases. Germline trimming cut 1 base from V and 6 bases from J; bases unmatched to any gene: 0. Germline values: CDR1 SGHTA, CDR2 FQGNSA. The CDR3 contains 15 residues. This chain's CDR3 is CASSLGLAGGNEQFF. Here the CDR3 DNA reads TGTGCCAGCAGCTTAGGACTAGCGGGAGGCAATGAGCAGTTCTTC.

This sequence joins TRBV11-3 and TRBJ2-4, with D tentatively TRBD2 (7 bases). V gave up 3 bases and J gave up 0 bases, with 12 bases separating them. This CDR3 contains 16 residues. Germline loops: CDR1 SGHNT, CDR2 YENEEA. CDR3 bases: TGTGCCAGCAGCTTTGGGGGGGCTGGAGCCAAAAACATTCAGTACTTC. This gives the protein CASSFGGAGAKNIQYF.

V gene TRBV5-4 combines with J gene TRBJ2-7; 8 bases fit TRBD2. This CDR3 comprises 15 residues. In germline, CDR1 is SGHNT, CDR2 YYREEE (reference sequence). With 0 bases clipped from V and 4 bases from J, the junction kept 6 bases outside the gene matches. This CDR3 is CASSLGRSGSYEQYF. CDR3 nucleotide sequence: TGTGCCAGCAGCTTGGGGAGGAGCGGGAGTTACGAGCAGTACTTC.

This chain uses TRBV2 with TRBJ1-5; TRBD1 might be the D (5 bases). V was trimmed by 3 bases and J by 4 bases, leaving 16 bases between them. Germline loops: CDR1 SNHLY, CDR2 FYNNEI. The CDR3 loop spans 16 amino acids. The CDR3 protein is CASSDVGAGRNQPQHF. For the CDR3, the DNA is TGTGCCAGCAGTGACGTCGGGGCAGGAAGGAATCAGCCCCAGCATTTT.

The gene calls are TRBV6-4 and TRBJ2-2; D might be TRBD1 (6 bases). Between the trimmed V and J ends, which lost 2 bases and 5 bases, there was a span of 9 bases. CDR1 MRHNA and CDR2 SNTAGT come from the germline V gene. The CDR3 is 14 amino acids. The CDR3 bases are TGTGCCAGCAGTGACGGCAGGGGAACCGGGGAGCTGTTTTTT. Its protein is CASSDGRGTGELFF.

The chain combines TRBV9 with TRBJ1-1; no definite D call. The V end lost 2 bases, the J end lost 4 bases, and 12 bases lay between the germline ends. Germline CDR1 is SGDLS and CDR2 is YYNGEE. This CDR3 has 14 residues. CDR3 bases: TGTGCCAGCAGCGTCCTAAGTTGGGGCACTGAAGCTTTCTTT. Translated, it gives CASSVLSWGTEAFF.

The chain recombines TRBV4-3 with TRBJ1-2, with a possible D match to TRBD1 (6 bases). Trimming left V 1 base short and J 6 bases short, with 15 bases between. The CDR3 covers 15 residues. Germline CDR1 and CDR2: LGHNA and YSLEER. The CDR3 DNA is TGCGCCAGCAGCCAAGGAGTAGGGCAGGGGAATGGCTACACCTTC. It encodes CASSQGVGQGNGYTF.

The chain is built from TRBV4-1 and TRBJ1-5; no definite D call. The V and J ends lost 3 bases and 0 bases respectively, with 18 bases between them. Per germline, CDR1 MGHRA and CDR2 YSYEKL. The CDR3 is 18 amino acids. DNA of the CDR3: TGCGCCAGCAGCCAGTCAGGACGGATTAACTATAGCAATCAGCCCCAGCATTTT. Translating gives CASSQSGRINYSNQPQHF.

The CDR3 DNA is TGCGCCAGCAGCTCACCACCTTCTTCACCCCTCCACTTT. It yields the protein CASSSPPSSPLHF. The chain has TRBV5-1 and TRBJ1-6; D is undetermined. V lost 3 bases and J 9 bases, leaving 10 bases between the germline ends. The CDR3 is made up of 13 amino acids. Germline lookup yields CDR1 SGHRS and CDR2 YFSETQ.

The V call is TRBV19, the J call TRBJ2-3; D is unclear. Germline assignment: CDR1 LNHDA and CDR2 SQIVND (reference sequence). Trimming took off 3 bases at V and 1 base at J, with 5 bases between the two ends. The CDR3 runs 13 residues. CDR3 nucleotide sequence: TGTGCCAGTAGTATCTCGGGCACAGATACGCAGTATTTT. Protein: CASSISGTDTQYF.